These 20 T cell receptor beta chains were all obtained from the same sample, sequenced in a study of T cells expressing NK-cell markers. With the 5' RACE reads reprocessed, TCRdb shows one record per CDR3 protein and no DNA. The table for this sample gives 400,000 or so distinct CDR3 sequences. Sequencing was done on a sample of blood T cells: a sorted CD56 or NKG2C T cell subset, CD4+ or CD8+ T cells, or bulk PBMC T cells (not recorded which). The receptors come from a woman in her fifties or sixties in good health.

J is TRBJ1-3 and V is TRBV19; TCRdb names TRBD1, which stays unverified in the absence of DNA. The length of the CDR3 is 15 residues. Germline V gene data show CDR1 as LNHDA and CDR2 as SQIVND (reference sequence). This CDR3 reads CASTTGGQERNTIYF.

The chain combines TRBV6-5 with TRBJ2-3; TCRdb selects TRBD2, and the lack of DNA leaves this call unchecked. This CDR3 region has 17 residues. Germline loops: CDR1 MNHEY, CDR2 SVGAGI. CDR3: CASSRTSLLRGTDTQYF.

The chain joins TRBV10-3 to TRBJ2-1. Per the germline V gene, CDR1 is ENHRY and CDR2 is SYGVKD. This CDR3 contains 12 residues. CDR3 in amino acids: CAISPLGNEQFF.

The chain couples TRBV10-3 to TRBJ2-1; TCRdb's D call, TRBD1, is unchecked because there is no DNA. The CDR3 covers 14 residues. Germline assignment: CDR1 ENHRY and CDR2 SYGVKD. The CDR3 region is CAISASPSPNEQFF.

V is TRBV7-2 and J is TRBJ1-1. The CDR3 spans 14 residues. Germline-derived CDR1 and CDR2 are SGHTA and FQGNSA. The chain's CDR3 is CASSSGWRNTEAFF.

The chain carries TRBV5-4 and TRBJ2-2. The CDR3 consists of 15 residues. CDR1 is SGHNT, CDR2 YYREEE, per germline (reference sequence). The CDR3 here is CASSLVSVNTGELFF.

The V call is TRBV16, the J call TRBJ2-1; TCRdb's D call, TRBD2, is unchecked because there is no DNA. Germline V gene lookup returns CDR1 KGHSY and CDR2 FQNENV. The CDR3 totals 16 residues. The CDR3 reads CASSQGWRDDYNEQFF.

This chain uses TRBV5-1 with TRBJ2-6; lacking DNA, the TRBD2 call made by TCRdb goes unchecked. Germline CDR1 SGHRS, CDR2 YFSETQ. The CDR3 has 19 amino acids. CDR3 region: CASSLLEPSGVSGANVLTF.

This chain uses TRBV7-2 with TRBJ2-3; the D gene TCRdb calls, TRBD2, cannot be checked with no DNA. Germline V gene sequence: CDR1 SGHTA, CDR2 FQGNSA. CDR3 length: 15 amino acids. The CDR3 region is CASSFAGGALDTQYF.

The V call is TRBV10-2, the J call TRBJ2-1; TCRdb lists TRBD2, though no DNA is available to test this call. CDR3 length: 12 amino acids. Germline V gene lookup returns CDR1 WSHSY and CDR2 SAAADI. CDR3 sequence reads: CASKNSGHEQFF.

V is TRBV20-1 and J is TRBJ1-5. Germline loops: CDR1 DFQATT, CDR2 SNEGSKA (reference sequence). The CDR3 has 14 amino acids. The CDR3 spells CSASETVSGQPQHF.

The CDR3 loop reads CASHGTSGTNEQFF. The rearrangement joins TRBV4-1 to TRBJ2-1; TCRdb names TRBD2, which stays unverified in the absence of DNA. Per germline, CDR1 MGHRA and CDR2 YSYEKL. The CDR3 has 14 residues.

This chain connects TRBV7-9 to TRBJ2-7; TCRdb proposes TRBD2, but this gene call is untestable without DNA. This CDR3 is 15 amino acids long. The germline V gene encodes CDR1 SEHNR and CDR2 FQNEAQ (reference sequence). This chain's CDR3 is CASSLSTRTQSEQYF. Together with reference TRBV7-9 and TRBJ2-7, the CDR3 gives the full variable domain: DTGVSQNPRHKITKRGQNVTFRCDPISEHNRLYWYRQTLGQGPEFLTYFQNEAQLEKSRLLSDRFSAERPKGSFSTLEIQRTEQGDSAMYLCASSLSTRTQSEQYFGPGTRLTVT.

The CDR3 spells CASSYPRGTGNTIYF. This chain uses TRBV6-2 or TRBV6-3 with TRBJ1-3. The CDR3 runs to 15 residues. CDR1 and CDR2 from the germline V gene are MNHEY and SVGEGT.

This CDR3 reads CASSAYSNQPQHF. V is TRBV2 and J is TRBJ1-5. The CDR3 covers 13 residues. Germline CDR1 is SNHLY and CDR2 is FYNNEI.

The chain combines TRBV9 with TRBJ2-1; TCRdb's D call of TRBD2 is untestable without DNA. CDR1 is SGDLS, CDR2 YYNGEE, per germline. CDR3 length: 14 amino acids. CDR3 in amino acids: CASMSGMRDNEQFF.

The chain carries TRBV4-2 and TRBJ1-6; the TCRdb call, TRBD1, lacks DNA for checking. Germline V lookup: CDR1 LGHNA, CDR2 YNFKEQ. The length of the CDR3 is 14 residues. CDR3 sequence reads: CASSQGQENSPLHF.

This rearrangement joins TRBV20-1 to TRBJ2-3; with no DNA, the TCRdb D assignment of TRBD1 cannot be verified. The CDR3 loop spans 13 amino acids. CDR1 and CDR2 (germline): DFQATT, SNEGSKA (reference sequence). The CDR3 is CSARQGVGDTQYF.

The V gene is TRBV13, the J gene TRBJ2-2; TCRdb's D call of TRBD2 is untestable without DNA. Germline CDR1 and CDR2: PRHDT and FYEKMQ (reference sequence). The CDR3 has 16 residues. The CDR3 protein is CASSHRTSGPTGELFF. Full variable domain (missing parts from reference TRBV13 and TRBJ2-2): AAGVIQSPRHLIKEKRETATLKCYPIPRHDTVYWYQQGPGQDPQFLISFYEKMQSDKGSIPDRFSAQQFSDYHSELNMSSLELGDSALYFCASSHRTSGPTGELFFGEGSRLTVL.

This sequence joins TRBV18 and TRBJ1-1. The CDR3 is made up of 13 amino acids. The germline V gene encodes CDR1 KGHSH and CDR2 LQKENI. The CDR3 is CASSPPILNAAFF.